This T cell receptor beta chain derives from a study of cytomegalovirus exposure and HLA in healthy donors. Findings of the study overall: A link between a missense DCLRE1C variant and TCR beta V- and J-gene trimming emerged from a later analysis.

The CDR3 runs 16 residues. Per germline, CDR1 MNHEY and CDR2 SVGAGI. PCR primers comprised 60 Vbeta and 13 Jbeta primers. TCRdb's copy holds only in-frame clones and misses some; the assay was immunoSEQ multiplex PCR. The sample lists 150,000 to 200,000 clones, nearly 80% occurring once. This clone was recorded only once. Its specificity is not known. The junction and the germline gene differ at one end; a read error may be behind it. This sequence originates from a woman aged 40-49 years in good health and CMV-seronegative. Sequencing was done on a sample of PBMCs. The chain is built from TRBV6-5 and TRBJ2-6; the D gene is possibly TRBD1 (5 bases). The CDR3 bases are TGTGCCAGCAGTTACTCCGGCAGCTCTGGGGCCAACGGCCTGACTTTC. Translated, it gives CASSYSGSSGANGLTF.